The clone carrying this TCR beta chain was counted only a few times. The antigen is not known. The data belong to a study of beta chain features in type 1 diabetes. Study observations and caveats: For patients, the naive, central memory and Treg TCRB repertoires appeared more alike than for healthy donors. TCRB CDR3 length was moderately but significantly reduced in all four CD4+ subsets of Type 1 diabetes patients. PCR could preferentially amplify shorter templates, alike in patients and controls.

The authors sorted CD4+ naive, central memory, regulatory and stem cell-like memory cells via CD45RO/CCR7/CD25/CD127/CD95/CD27. Since all of the isolated RNA was reverse transcribed, expressed TCRB transcripts were what got sequenced. Samples of naive, central memory and regulatory T cells yielded a mean of about 3.5 million reads. The table came from immunoSEQ multiplex PCR; TCRdb's copy has only in-frame clones and leaves some out. The data contain roughly 230,000 clones, roughly a tenth of them seen just once; the ten biggest clones take up around 0.015%. The CDR3 sequence is 15 residues long. The V gene's germline CDR1 is SGHRS and CDR2 YFSETQ. V was pared by 3 bases and J by 2 bases, with 4 bases of the junction left unmatched.

The clonotype was recovered from a man aged 25-40 years with type 1 diabetes. The sample taken for sequencing was naive CD4+ T cells from blood. The genes are TRBV5-1 and TRBJ2-2; 7 nucleotides align to TRBD1. The DNA of the CDR3 is TGCGCCAGCAGCTACACAGGGGCTAACACCGGGGAGCTGTTTTTT. Residues: CASSYTGANTGELFF.